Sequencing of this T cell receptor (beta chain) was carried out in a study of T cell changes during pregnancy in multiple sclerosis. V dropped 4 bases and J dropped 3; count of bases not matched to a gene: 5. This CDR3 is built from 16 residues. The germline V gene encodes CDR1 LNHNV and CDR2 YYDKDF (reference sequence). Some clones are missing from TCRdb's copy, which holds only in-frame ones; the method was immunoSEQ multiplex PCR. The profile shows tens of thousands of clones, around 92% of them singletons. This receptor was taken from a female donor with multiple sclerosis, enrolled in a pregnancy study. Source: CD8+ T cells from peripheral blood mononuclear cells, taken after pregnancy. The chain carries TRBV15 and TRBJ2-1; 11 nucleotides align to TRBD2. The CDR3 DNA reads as TGTGCCACCAGCACGCAGACTAGCGGGATCTACAATGAGCAGTTCTTC. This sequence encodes CATSTQTSGIYNEQFF. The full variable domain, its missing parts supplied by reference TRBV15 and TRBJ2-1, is DAMVIQNPRYQVTQFGKPVTLSCSQTLNHNVMYWYQQKSSQAPKLLFHYYDKDFNNEADTPDNFQSRRPNTSFCFLDIRSPGLGDTAMYLCATSTQTSGIYNEQFFGPGTRLTVL.